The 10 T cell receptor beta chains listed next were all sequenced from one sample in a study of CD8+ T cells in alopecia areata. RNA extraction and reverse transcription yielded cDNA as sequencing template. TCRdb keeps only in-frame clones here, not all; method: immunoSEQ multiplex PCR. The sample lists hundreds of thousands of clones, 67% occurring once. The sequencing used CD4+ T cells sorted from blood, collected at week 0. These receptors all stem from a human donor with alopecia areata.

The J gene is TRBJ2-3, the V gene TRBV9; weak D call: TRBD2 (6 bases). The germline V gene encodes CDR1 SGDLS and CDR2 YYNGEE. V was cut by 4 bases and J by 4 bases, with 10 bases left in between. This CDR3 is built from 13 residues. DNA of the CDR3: TGTGCCAGCAGCCGAGGGACTGCAGATACGCAGTATTTT. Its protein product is CASSRGTADTQYF.

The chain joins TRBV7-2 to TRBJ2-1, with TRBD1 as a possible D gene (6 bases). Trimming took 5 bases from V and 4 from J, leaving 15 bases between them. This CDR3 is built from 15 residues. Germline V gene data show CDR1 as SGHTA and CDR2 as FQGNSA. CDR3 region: CASSLLRDTYNEQFF. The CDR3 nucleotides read TGTGCCAGCAGCCTACTCCGGGACACATACAATGAGCAGTTCTTC.

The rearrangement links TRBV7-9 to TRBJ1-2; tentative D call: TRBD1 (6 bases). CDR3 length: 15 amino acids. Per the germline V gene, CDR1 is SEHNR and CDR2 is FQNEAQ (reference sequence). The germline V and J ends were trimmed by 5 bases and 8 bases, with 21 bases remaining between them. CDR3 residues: CASSLERTAPPGYTF. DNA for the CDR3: TGTGCCAGCAGCCTGGAACGGACAGCGCCTCCAGGCTACACCTTC.

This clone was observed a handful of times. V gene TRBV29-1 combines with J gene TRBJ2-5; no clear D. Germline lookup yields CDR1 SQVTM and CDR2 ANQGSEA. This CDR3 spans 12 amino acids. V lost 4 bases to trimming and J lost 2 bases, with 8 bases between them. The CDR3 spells CSVGVSQETQYF. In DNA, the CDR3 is TGCAGCGTTGGCGTCAGTCAAGAGACCCAGTACTTC.

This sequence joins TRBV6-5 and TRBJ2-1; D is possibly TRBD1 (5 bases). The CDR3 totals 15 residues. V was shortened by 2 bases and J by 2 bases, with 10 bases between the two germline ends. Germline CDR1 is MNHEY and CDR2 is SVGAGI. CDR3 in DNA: TGTGCCAGCAGTTACGAGGACAACACCTACAATGAGCAGTTCTTC. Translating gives CASSYEDNTYNEQFF.

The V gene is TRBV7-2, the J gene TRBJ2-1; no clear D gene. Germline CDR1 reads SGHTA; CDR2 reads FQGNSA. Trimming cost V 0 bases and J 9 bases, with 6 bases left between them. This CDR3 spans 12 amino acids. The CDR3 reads CASSLAGGEQFF. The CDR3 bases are TGTGCCAGCAGCTTAGCTGGCGGTGAGCAGTTCTTC.

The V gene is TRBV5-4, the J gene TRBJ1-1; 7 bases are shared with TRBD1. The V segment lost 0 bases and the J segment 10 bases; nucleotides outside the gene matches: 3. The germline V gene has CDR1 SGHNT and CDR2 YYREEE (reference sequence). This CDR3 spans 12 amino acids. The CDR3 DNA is TGTGCCAGCAGCTTGGTTTCAGGGGGAGCTTTCTTT. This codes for CASSLVSGGAFF.

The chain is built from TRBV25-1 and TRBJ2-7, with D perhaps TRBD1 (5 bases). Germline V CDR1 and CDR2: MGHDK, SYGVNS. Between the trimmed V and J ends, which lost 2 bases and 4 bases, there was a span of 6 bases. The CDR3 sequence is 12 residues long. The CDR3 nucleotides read TGTGCCAGCAGTGAACAGGGATACGAGCAGTACTTC. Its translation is CASSEQGYEQYF.

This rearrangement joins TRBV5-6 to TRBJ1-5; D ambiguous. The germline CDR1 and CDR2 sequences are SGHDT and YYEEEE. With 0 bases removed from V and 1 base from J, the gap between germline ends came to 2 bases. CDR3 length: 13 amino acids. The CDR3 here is CASSLDSNQPQHF. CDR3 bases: TGTGCCAGCAGCTTGGACAGCAATCAGCCCCAGCATTTT. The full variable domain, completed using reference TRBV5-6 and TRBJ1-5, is DAGVTQSPTHLIKTRGQQVTLRCSPKSGHDTVSWYQQALGQGPQFIFQYYEEEERQRGNFPDRFSGHQFPNYSSELNVNALLLGDSALYLCASSLDSNQPQHFGDGTRLSIL.

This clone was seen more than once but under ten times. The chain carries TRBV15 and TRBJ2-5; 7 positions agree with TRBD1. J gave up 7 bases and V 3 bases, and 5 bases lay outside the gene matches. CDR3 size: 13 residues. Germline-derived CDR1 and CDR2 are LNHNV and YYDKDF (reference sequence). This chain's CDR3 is CATSSRQGATQYF. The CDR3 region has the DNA TGTGCCACCAGCAGCCGACAGGGTGCGACCCAGTACTTC.